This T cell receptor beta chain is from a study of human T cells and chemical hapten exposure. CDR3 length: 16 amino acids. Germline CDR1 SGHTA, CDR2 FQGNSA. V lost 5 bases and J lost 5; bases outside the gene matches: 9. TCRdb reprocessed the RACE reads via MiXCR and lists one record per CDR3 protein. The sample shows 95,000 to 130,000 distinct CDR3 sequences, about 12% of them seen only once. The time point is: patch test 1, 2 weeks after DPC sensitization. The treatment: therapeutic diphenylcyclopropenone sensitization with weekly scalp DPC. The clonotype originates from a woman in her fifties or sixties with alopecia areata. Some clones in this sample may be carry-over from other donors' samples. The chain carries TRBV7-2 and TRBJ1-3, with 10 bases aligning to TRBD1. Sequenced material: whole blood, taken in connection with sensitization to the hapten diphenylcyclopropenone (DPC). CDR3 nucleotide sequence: TGTGCCAGCAGCCAAGCCGGGACAGGGGAAAGAAACACCATATATTTT. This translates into CASSQAGTGERNTIYF. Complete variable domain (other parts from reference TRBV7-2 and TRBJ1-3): GAGVSQSPSNKVTEKGKDVELRCDPISGHTALYWYRQSLGQGLEFLIYFQGNSAPDKSGLPSDRFSAERTGGSVSTLTIQRTQQEDSAVYLCASSQAGTGERNTIYFGEGSWLTVV.